This passage covers 13 T cell receptor beta chains from one sample sequenced in a study of cytomegalovirus exposure and HLA in healthy donors. The primer mix had 60 Vbeta and 13 Jbeta primers. Clones were read by immunoSEQ multiplex PCR, and TCRdb kept only the in-frame ones, dropping some. The table shows approximately 110,000 clones, with over 65% occurring only once. Sequenced material: PBMCs. These receptor sequences come from a man over 45 in good health and CMV-seronegative.

The V and J genes are TRBV10-3 and TRBJ1-1, with unresolved D. Per the germline V gene, CDR1 is ENHRY and CDR2 is SYGVKD. The ends were cut back, 4 bases at V and 1 base at J, with 7 bases in the middle. This CDR3 contains 13 residues. The CDR3: CAISGPGNTEAFF. DNA for the CDR3: TGTGCCATCAGTGGACCAGGGAACACTGAAGCTTTCTTT.

This clone has just a few counts. This chain connects TRBV6-4 to TRBJ2-3; 10 bases match TRBD2. The CDR3 sequence is 15 residues long. Germline lookup yields CDR1 MRHNA and CDR2 SNTAGT. J gave up 4 bases and V 5 bases, and 6 bases lay outside the gene matches. The CDR3 loop reads CASSSSGGAADTQYF. CDR3 sequence (DNA): TGTGCCAGCAGTTCGAGCGGGGGGGCTGCAGATACGCAGTATTTT.

V and J are TRBV6-1 and TRBJ1-2, with 7 bases matching TRBD1. Germline V gives CDR1 MNHNS, CDR2 SASEGT. With V trimmed by 0 bases and J by 6 bases, 10 bases remained unmatched. This CDR3 spans 16 amino acids. The CDR3 DNA is TGTGCCAGCAGTGAAGCGGTCGGGTACAGGGGCCATGGCTACACCTTC. It codes for CASSEAVGYRGHGYTF.

Regarding this clone: An end of the junction differs from the germline gene, which may be a read error. The chain uses TRBV7-9 and TRBJ1-2; TRBD1 might be the D (5 bases). CDR1 SEHNR and CDR2 FQNEAQ come from the germline V gene (reference sequence). This CDR3 is built from 14 residues. The CDR3 region has the DNA TGTTCCAGCAGCGCCTATGGCCTGGGGGGTGGCTACACCTTC. It codes for CSSSAYGLGGGYTF.

The chain joins TRBV4-2 to TRBJ2-3; D gene uncertain. CDR1 LGHNA and CDR2 YNFKEQ come from the germline V gene. V lost 0 bases and J lost 6, with 13 bases in between. The CDR3 loop spans 15 amino acids. The CDR3 loop is CASSQEKSPTDTQYF. The CDR3 DNA is TGTGCCAGCAGCCAAGAAAAGAGCCCTACCGATACGCAGTATTTT.

V gene TRBV6-6 combines with J gene TRBJ2-3; TRBD1 might be the D (8 bases). V shed 2 bases and J shed 2 bases, with 14 bases lying between them. The CDR3 sequence is 16 residues long. Looked up from germline, CDR1 is MNHNY and CDR2 is SVGAGI (reference sequence). The CDR3 region is CASSYTGGAYTDTQYF. The CDR3, as DNA: TGTGCCAGCAGTTACACAGGGGGGGCCTACACAGATACGCAGTATTTT.

This chain links TRBV9 with TRBJ1-1; 7 bases align to TRBD1. Looked up from germline, CDR1 is SGDLS and CDR2 is YYNGEE. J lost 6 bases, V lost 4 bases, and 18 bases had no gene match. This CDR3 has 17 residues. CDR3 amino acids: CASSLRTPGQDGAEAFF. For the CDR3, the DNA is TGTGCCAGCAGCTTACGAACCCCCGGACAGGATGGGGCTGAAGCTTTCTTT. Full variable domain (remainder filled in from reference TRBV9 and TRBJ1-1): DSGVTQTPKHLITATGQRVTLRCSPRSGDLSVYWYQQSLDQGLQFLIQYYNGEERAKGNILERFSAQQFPDLHSELNLSSLELGDSALYFCASSLRTPGQDGAEAFFGQGTRLTVV.

The chain couples TRBV29-1 to TRBJ1-6; perhaps TRBD1 as D (6 bases). Germline CDR1 and CDR2: SQVTM and ANQGSEA. The CDR3 covers 13 residues. With 4 bases removed from V and 9 bases from J, the gap between germline ends came to 13 bases. The CDR3 bases are TGCAGCGTTGGGGCAGGGGAGAGTTCACCCCTCCACTTT. Its protein is CSVGAGESSPLHF.

This chain's CDR3 is CASSLAPGRATNEKLFF. CDR3 nucleotides: TGTGCCAGCAGCTTGGCTCCAGGGAGGGCAACTAATGAAAAACTGTTTTTT. This sequence joins TRBV5-4 and TRBJ1-4; a possible D gene is TRBD1 (5 bases). The CDR3 extends over 17 amino acids. V lost 0 bases, J lost 0 bases, and 12 bases lay in between. The germline gives CDR1 SGHNT, CDR2 YYREEE (reference sequence). Drawing the rest from reference TRBV5-4 and TRBJ1-4, the complete variable domain is ETGVTQSPTHLIKTRGQQVTLRCSSQSGHNTVSWYQQALGQGPQFIFQYYREEENGRGNFPPRFSGLQFPNYSSELNVNALELDDSALYLCASSLAPGRATNEKLFFGSGTQLSVL.

This clone was observed once. J is TRBJ2-1 and V is TRBV4-2, with 10 bases lining up with TRBD2. Germline lookup yields CDR1 LGHNA and CDR2 YNFKEQ. V shed 1 base and J 6 bases; nucleotides not matched to a gene: 3. The CDR3 is 15 amino acids. The CDR3 DNA reads as TGTGCCAGCAGCCAAGGTCTAGCGGGGGTCAATGAGCAGTTCTTC. This gives the protein CASSQGLAGVNEQFF.

This chain connects TRBV27 to TRBJ2-5; a weak D match, TRBD2 (7 bases). The V end was cut by 8 bases, the J end by 4 bases, with 20 bases between. The CDR3 is 15 amino acids. CDR1 is MNHEY and CDR2 is SMNVEV in the germline V gene (reference sequence). The chain's CDR3 is CASSHSSRGAETQYF. The CDR3 DNA reads as TGTGCCAGCTCCCACTCTAGCCGGGGGGCAGAGACCCAGTACTTC.

The chain has TRBV9 and TRBJ2-1, with 8 nucleotides matching TRBD2. Germline-derived CDR1 and CDR2 are SGDLS and YYNGEE. The length of the CDR3 is 16 residues. Trimming took 0 bases from V and 7 from J; bases not matched to a gene: 9. The CDR3 coding sequence is TGTGCCAGCAGCGTAGCGTCTAGCGGGCGGGCGAATGAGCAGTTCTTC. It codes for CASSVASSGRANEQFF.

This sequence joins TRBV2 and TRBJ2-2; the match to TRBD1 covers 10 bases. Losses at the gene ends were 7 bases for V and 0 bases for J; bases not matched to a gene: 5. This CDR3 contains 16 residues. Looked up from germline, CDR1 is SNHLY and CDR2 is FYNNEI. In DNA form, the CDR3 reads TGTGCCAGCATCCGGGACAGGGGCGCGAACACCGGGGAGCTGTTTTTT. As protein: CASIRDRGANTGELFF.